This TCR beta chain was identified in a study of T-cell memory formation after mild COVID-19. The CDR3 consists of 15 residues. Germline V CDR1 and CDR2: SGHTA, FQGNSA. Trimming left V 5 bases short and J 1 base short, with 14 bases between. Broader study findings: For contracting clones, CD4+ ones sat mainly in CM and EM, CD8+ in EMRA.

Regarding this clonotype: Its target is not known.

TCRdb reprocessed the 5' RACE reads with MiXCR, giving one entry per CDR3 protein. The repertoire holds 110,000 or so distinct CDR3 sequences, with roughly a sixth as singletons. Sequencing was carried out using PBMCs or a T cell subset sorted from them (not recorded which). This clonotype was sampled from a man aged 18-30 years who had mild COVID-19 (a few samples of this study predate the infection). Cell type and time point are not known. The chain recombines TRBV7-2 with TRBJ1-1; D perhaps matches TRBD1 (5 bases). The CDR3, as DNA: TGTGCCAGCAGCCCCGACAGCGCCCAGAACACTGAAGCTTTCTTT. The encoded protein is CASSPDSAQNTEAFF. Full variable domain (remainder filled in from reference TRBV7-2 and TRBJ1-1): GAGVSQSPSNKVTEKGKDVELRCDPISGHTALYWYRQSLGQGLEFLIYFQGNSAPDKSGLPSDRFSAERTGGSVSTLTIQRTQQEDSAVYLCASSPDSAQNTEAFFGQGTRLTVV.